The sequence of this T cell receptor (beta chain) was determined in a study of cytomegalovirus exposure and HLA in healthy donors. PCR involved 60 Vbeta and 13 Jbeta primers. TCRdb's table, derived via immunoSEQ multiplex PCR, lists solely in-frame clones and lacks some. Found here are 75,000 to 100,000 clones, approximately 7.1% of them singletons; the top ten hold about 2.3%. The receptor comes from a man aged 45-60 years in good health and CMV-seronegative. Material: PBMCs.

The CDR3 region is CASSLSYTGHQFF. The DNA of the CDR3 is TGTGCCAGCAGTTTATCATACACGGGACACCAGTTCTTC. The chain uses TRBV27 and TRBJ2-1; a possible D gene is TRBD1 (6 bases). The CDR3 sequence is 13 residues long. Deletions cut 0 bases from V and 13 bases from J, with 13 bases between. Germline-derived CDR1 and CDR2 are MNHEY and SMNVEV (reference sequence).